A single sample gave rise to the 14 T cell receptor beta chains below, sequenced in a study of T-cell memory formation after mild COVID-19. TCRdb re-derived calls from the 5' RACE reads in MiXCR, one entry per CDR3 protein. The sample lists a few hundred thousand distinct CDR3 sequences; 28% were seen once. The sample was PBMCs or a T cell subset sorted from them (not recorded which). The origin of the receptors is an adult woman who had mild COVID-19 (a few samples of this study predate the infection). Cell type and time point are not known.

The CDR3, as DNA: TGTGCCAGCACCATAGACCGAAGGCGCCTGGCGTACAATGAGCAGTTCTTC. Protein: CASTIDRRRLAYNEQFF. V usage is TRBV7-6 and J usage is TRBJ2-1; no reliable D call. This CDR3 is 17 amino acids long. CDR1 is SGHVS, CDR2 FNYEAQ, per germline. Trimming stripped 7 bases from V and 4 bases from J, with 23 bases between.

The sample holds a few counts of this clonotype. V and J are TRBV6-2 or TRBV6-3 and TRBJ2-3; D might be TRBD1 (5 bases). CDR3 length: 14 residues. With 2 bases removed from V and 4 bases from J, the gap between germline ends came to 10 bases. Germline assignment: CDR1 MNHEY and CDR2 SVGEGT. CDR3 sequence (DNA): TGTGCCAGCAGTTACCAGGGTAATCCAGATACGCAGTATTTT. It specifies CASSYQGNPDTQYF.

The CDR3 loop is CASSLREGAGDIQYF. The DNA of the CDR3 is TGCGCCAGCAGCTTGCGAGAAGGGGCCGGGGACATTCAGTACTTC. The V gene is TRBV5-1, the J gene TRBJ2-4; D assignment may be TRBD1 or TRBD2 (5 bases each). The V end was cut by 1 base, the J end by 8 bases, with 16 bases between. CDR1 SGHRS and CDR2 YFSETQ come from the germline V gene. There are 15 residues in the CDR3.

This clonotype was observed a handful of times. The J gene is TRBJ1-1, the V gene TRBV7-2; 8 nucleotides agree with TRBD1. The germline V gene has CDR1 SGHTA and CDR2 FQGNSA. The CDR3 totals 15 residues. V shed 5 bases and J 3 bases; nucleotides not matched to a gene: 8. CDR3 residues: CASSLTGVADTEAFF. CDR3 coding DNA: TGTGCCAGCAGCCTGACAGGGGTGGCGGACACTGAAGCTTTCTTT.

This chain uses TRBV27 with TRBJ1-5; no clear D. Deletions cut 6 bases from V and 2 bases from J, with 14 bases between. CDR3 length: 15 residues. Per the germline V gene, CDR1 is MNHEY and CDR2 is SMNVEV (reference sequence). CDR3 protein: CASSPRAIRNQPQHF. The DNA for the CDR3 is TGTGCCAGCAGCCCACGGGCCATTCGCAATCAGCCCCAGCATTTT.

The chain links TRBV28 to TRBJ2-7, with 11 bases that match TRBD2. The CDR3 covers 16 residues. The germline V gene encodes CDR1 MDHEN and CDR2 SYDVKM. With V trimmed by 2 bases and J by 3 bases, 6 bases remained unmatched. Written as DNA, the CDR3 is TGTGCCAGCAGTTTAAGGTTAGCGGGGGGGCTCTACGAGCAGTACTTC. Translating it yields CASSLRLAGGLYEQYF.

This clonotype was counted a few times. The chain recombines TRBV7-9 with TRBJ2-1; 11 bases match TRBD2. Trimming removed 3 bases from V and 3 bases from J; junction bases left unmatched: 1. Germline values: CDR1 SEHNR, CDR2 FQNEAQ (reference sequence). The CDR3 sequence is 15 residues long. CDR3 DNA sequence: TGTGCCAGCAGCTTTAGCGGGAGGGACTACAATGAGCAGTTCTTC. It is translated as CASSFSGRDYNEQFF.

This chain uses TRBV4-2 with TRBJ2-3; tentatively, D is TRBD1 or TRBD2 (5 bases each). V was shortened by 1 base and J by 4 bases, with 15 bases between the two germline ends. Germline V gene sequence: CDR1 LGHNA, CDR2 YNFKEQ. The CDR3 is 16 residues long. The CDR3 DNA follows: TGTGCCAGCAGCCAAGCATCCGGGACCGAGGCAGATACGCAGTATTTT. Amino acids: CASSQASGTEADTQYF.

V and J are TRBV27 and TRBJ1-5; 8 bases are a match to TRBD1. CDR3 length: 16 residues. Germline lookup yields CDR1 MNHEY and CDR2 SMNVEV (reference sequence). With 5 bases clipped from V and 3 bases from J, the junction kept 9 bases outside the gene matches. The CDR3 DNA reads as TGTGCCAGCAGTCCCGGGACAGGTTTCCTCAATCAGCCCCAGCATTTT. Its translation: CASSPGTGFLNQPQHF.

This sequence joins TRBV18 and TRBJ1-1; TRBD1 aligns across 7 bases. Germline CDR1 KGHSH, CDR2 LQKENI. The CDR3 length is 12 residues. The V gene end was trimmed by 6 bases and the J gene end by 8 bases; junction bases not matched to a gene: 6. CDR3 DNA sequence: TGTGCCAGCTCCCCTGGGACAGAGGAAGCTTTCTTT. This translates into CASSPGTEEAFF.

The gene calls are TRBV7-9 and TRBJ2-1; D might be TRBD2 (5 bases). The germline V and J ends were trimmed by 5 bases and 5 bases, with 10 bases remaining between them. Germline V gene sequence: CDR1 SEHNR, CDR2 FQNEAQ (reference sequence). The CDR3 has 13 amino acids. The CDR3 nucleotides read TGTGCCAGCAGCGCTCGAGGGAACAATGAGCAGTTCTTC. It yields the protein CASSARGNNEQFF.

This clonotype turned up a few times. The rearrangement uses TRBV29-1 and TRBJ1-3; D gene uncertain. CDR3 size: 12 residues. Germline V gene sequence: CDR1 SQVTM, CDR2 ANQGSEA. V was clipped by 4 bases and J by 2 bases, with 6 bases between them. The CDR3 here is CSVGATGNTIYF. The CDR3 DNA reads TGCAGCGTTGGGGCTACTGGAAACACCATATATTTT. Filled out from reference TRBV29-1 and TRBJ1-3, the complete variable domain reads SAVISQKPSRDICQRGTSLTIQCQVDSQVTMMFWYRQQPGQSLTLIATANQGSEATYESGFVIDKFPISRPNLTFSTLTVSNMSPEDSSIYLCSVGATGNTIYFGEGSWLTVV.

This clonotype has only one observation. As DNA, the CDR3 is TGTGCCACCAGTGATTTTGGAGGTGGCCAAGAGACCCAGTACTTC. It encodes CATSDFGGGQETQYF. This chain uses TRBV24-1 with TRBJ2-5, with TRBD2 as a possible D gene (5 bases). The CDR3 has 15 amino acids. The germline CDR1 and CDR2 sequences are KGHDR and SFDVKD. V was pared by 1 base and J by 1 base, with 9 bases between.

This clonotype was observed a few times. The chain uses TRBV27 and TRBJ2-2; the D gene could be TRBD1 or TRBD2 (5 bases each). Looked up from germline, CDR1 is MNHEY and CDR2 is SMNVEV (reference sequence). The CDR3 totals 13 residues. V dropped 11 bases and J dropped 6 bases, with 16 bases sitting between them. The CDR3 sequence: CASTWGIPGELFF. CDR3 sequence (DNA): TGTGCCTCCACGTGGGGGATCCCCGGGGAGCTGTTTTTT.